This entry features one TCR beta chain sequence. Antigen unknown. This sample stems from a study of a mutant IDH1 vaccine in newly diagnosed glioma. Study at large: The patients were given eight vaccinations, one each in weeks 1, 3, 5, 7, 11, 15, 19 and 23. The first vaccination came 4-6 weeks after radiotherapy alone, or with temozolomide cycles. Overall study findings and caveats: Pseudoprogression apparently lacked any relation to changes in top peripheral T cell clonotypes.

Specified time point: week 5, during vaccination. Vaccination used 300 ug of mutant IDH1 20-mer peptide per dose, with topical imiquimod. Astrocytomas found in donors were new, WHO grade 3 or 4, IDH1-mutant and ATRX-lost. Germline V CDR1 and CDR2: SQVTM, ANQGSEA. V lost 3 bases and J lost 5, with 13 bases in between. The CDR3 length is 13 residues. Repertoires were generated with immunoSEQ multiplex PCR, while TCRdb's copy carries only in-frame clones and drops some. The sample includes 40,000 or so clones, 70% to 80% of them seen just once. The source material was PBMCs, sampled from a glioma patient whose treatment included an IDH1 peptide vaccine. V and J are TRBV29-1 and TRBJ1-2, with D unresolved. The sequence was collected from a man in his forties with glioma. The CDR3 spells CSVERSRQYGYTF. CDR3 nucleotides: TGCAGCGTTGAGCGGAGCAGACAATATGGCTACACCTTC.